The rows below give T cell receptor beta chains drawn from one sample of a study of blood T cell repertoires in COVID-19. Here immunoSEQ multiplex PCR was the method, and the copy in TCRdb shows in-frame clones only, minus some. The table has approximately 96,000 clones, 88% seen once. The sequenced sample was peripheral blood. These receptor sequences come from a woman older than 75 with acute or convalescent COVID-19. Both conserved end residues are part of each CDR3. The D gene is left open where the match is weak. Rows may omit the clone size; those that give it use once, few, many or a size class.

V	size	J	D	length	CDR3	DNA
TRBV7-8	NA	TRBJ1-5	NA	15	CASSRGGVSNQPQHF	TGTGCCAGCAGCCGAGGTGGAGTTAGCAATCAGCCCCAGCATTTT
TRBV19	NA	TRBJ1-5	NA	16	CASSIGQLGLGEPQHF	TGTGCCAGTAGTATAGGGCAGCTCGGGTTAGGAGAGCCCCAGCATTTT
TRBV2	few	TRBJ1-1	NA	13	CASAGEGNTEAFF	TGTGCCAGCGCAGGGGAGGGGAACACTGAAGCTTTCTTT
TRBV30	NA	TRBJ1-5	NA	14	CAWSHGNADQPQHF	TGTGCCTGGAGTCACGGAAATGCGGATCAGCCCCAGCATTTT
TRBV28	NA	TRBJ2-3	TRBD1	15	CASSLRDRPADTQYF	TGTGCCAGCAGTTTAAGGGACAGGCCCGCAGATACGCAGTATTTT
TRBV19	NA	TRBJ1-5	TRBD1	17	CASSVWGQGAFSQPQHF	TGTGCCAGTAGTGTCTGGGGACAGGGGGCCTTTAGTCAGCCCCAGCATTTT
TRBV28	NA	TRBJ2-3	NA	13	CASSLRPPGTQYF	TGTGCCAGCAGTTTAAGACCCCCAGGTACGCAGTATTTT
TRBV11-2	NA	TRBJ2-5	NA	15	CASSTTGGGRETQYF	TGTGCCAGCAGCACCACAGGGGGAGGGAGGGAGACCCAGTACTTC
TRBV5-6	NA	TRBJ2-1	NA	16	CASSSDGRESYNEQFF	TGTGCCAGCAGCTCCGATGGGAGAGAGAGTTACAATGAGCAGTTCTTC
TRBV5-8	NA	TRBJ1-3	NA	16	CASSSGTSYSGNTIYF	TGTGCCAGCAGCTCGGGGACTTCCTACTCTGGAAACACCATATATTTT
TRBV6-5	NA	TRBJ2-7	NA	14	CASSYSDGAYEQYF	TGTGCCAGCAGTTACTCGGACGGGGCCTACGAGCAGTACTTC
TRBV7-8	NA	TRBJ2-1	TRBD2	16	CASSPSGGAFYNEQFF	TGTGCCAGCAGTCCTAGCGGGGGGGCCTTCTACAATGAGCAGTTCTTC
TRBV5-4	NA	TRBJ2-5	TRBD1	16	CASSLRDDRVGETQYF	TGTGCCAGCAGCTTGCGCGATGACAGGGTAGGGGAGACCCAGTACTTC
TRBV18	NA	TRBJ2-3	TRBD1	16	CASSPERGRSTDTQYF	TGTGCCAGCTCACCAGAAAGGGGGCGAAGCACAGATACGCAGTATTTT
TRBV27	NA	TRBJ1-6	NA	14	CASRGLMGNSPLHF	TGTGCCAGCAGGGGACTTATGGGGAATTCACCCCTCCACTTT
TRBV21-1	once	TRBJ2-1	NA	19	CASSRPPPGLAGAYNEQFF	TGTGCCAGCAGCAGACCCCCCCCGGGACTAGCGGGTGCTTACAATGAGCAGTTCTTC
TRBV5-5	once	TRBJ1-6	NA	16	CASTRWETTYNSPLHF	TGTGCCAGCACCCGGTGGGAGACCACCTATAATTCACCCCTCCACTTT
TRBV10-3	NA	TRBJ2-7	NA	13	CAISEPPSYEQYF	TGTGCCATCAGTGAGCCTCCCTCCTACGAGCAGTACTTC
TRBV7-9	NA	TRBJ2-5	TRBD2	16	CASSFSLAGVPNDQYF	TGTGCCAGCAGCTTTAGCCTAGCGGGGGTCCCCAACGACCAGTACTTC
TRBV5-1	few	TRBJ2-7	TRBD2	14	CASSISGSPYEQYF	TGCGCCAGCAGCATTAGCGGGAGTCCCTACGAGCAGTACTTC
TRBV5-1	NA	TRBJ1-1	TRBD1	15	CASSLSPQGVTEAFF	TGCGCCAGCAGCTTGAGTCCACAGGGGGTCACTGAAGCTTTCTTT
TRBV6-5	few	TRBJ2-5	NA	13	CASSYPQIGTQYF	TGTGCCAGCAGTTACCCCCAAATCGGGACCCAGTACTTC
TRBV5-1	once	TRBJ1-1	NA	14	CASKLGVANTEAFF	TGCGCCAGCAAATTAGGGGTAGCGAACACTGAAGCTTTCTTT
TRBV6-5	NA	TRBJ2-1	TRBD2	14	CASSKPGLATEQFF	TGTGCCAGCAGTAAACCGGGACTAGCTACTGAGCAGTTCTTC
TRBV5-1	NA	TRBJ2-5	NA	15	CASSPGVLQRETQYF	TGCGCCAGCAGCCCCGGGGTCCTACAAAGAGAGACCCAGTACTTC
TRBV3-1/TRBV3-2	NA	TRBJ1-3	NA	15	CASSPRGYSGNTIYF	TGTGCCAGCAGCCCCCGGGGGTACTCTGGAAACACCATATATTTT